Following are 11 T cell receptor beta chains from one sample sequenced in a study of identical twins (dated by TCRdb to about 2016). The library was built by means of 5' RACE. Sequenced using an Illumina HiSeq 2000. TCRdb reanalyzed the raw reads on its own, using fastp at Q25 for trimming and MiXCR for clone calling, and kept in-frame beta chains. Here each entry gathers all rows of one CDR3 protein and keeps the most common genes and DNA. Recorded for this sample are around 530,000 distinct CDR3 sequences; over 12% of them occurred a single time. Together, the top ten hold roughly 0.43% of the sample. The sample was also reused in another study, on yellow fever vaccine responses in identical twins.

Sequencing was performed on CD4+ T cells sorted from blood. The source is a woman aged 18-29 years in good health.

The chain carries TRBV10-2 and TRBJ2-7; D is uncertain. Trimming shortened V by 5 bases and J by 2 bases, and 13 bases separated the two germline ends. Germline V gene lookup returns CDR1 WSHSY and CDR2 SAAADI. This CDR3 has 14 residues. Written as DNA, the CDR3 is TGCGCCAGCAGTCTATTGGACGTCCCCTACGAGCAGTACTTC. It yields the protein CASSLLDVPYEQYF.

The rearrangement uses TRBV12-3 or TRBV12-4 and TRBJ2-4; no firm D call. The germline V and J ends were trimmed by 3 bases and 11 bases, with 14 bases remaining between them. This CDR3 region has 13 residues. CDR3 nucleotides: TGTGCCAGCAGTTTCGCGACTCCCTTTTTTCAGTACTTC. Translating gives CASSFATPFFQYF.

The chain has TRBV3-1 and TRBJ2-1, with D uncertain. This CDR3 has 12 amino acids. The germline V and J ends were trimmed by 1 base and 12 bases, with 10 bases remaining between them. Germline values: CDR1 LGHDT, CDR2 YNNKEL (reference sequence). This CDR3 reads CASSQGWLGQFF. CDR3 sequence (DNA): TGTGCCAGCAGCCAAGGGTGGCTAGGGCAGTTCTTC.

This chain uses TRBV5-1 with TRBJ2-1; 12 bases match TRBD2. The V gene's germline CDR1 is SGHRS and CDR2 YFSETQ. The junction had 8 bases not matched to a gene; V was cut back by 4 bases and J by 9 bases. The CDR3 loop spans 15 amino acids. CDR3 coding DNA: TGCGCCAGCAGCGCAGCTAGCGGGAGGGCCGGTGAGCAGTTCTTC. Its protein is CASSAASGRAGEQFF.

This clonotype has just a few counts. The chain combines TRBV3-1 with TRBJ2-6, with 7 bases lining up with TRBD2. The CDR3 runs to 17 residues. Germline CDR1 is LGHDT and CDR2 is YNNKEL (reference sequence). V shed 1 base and J 1 base; nucleotides not matched to a gene: 4. The CDR3 DNA reads as TGTGCCAGCAGCCAAGGGCAGCGGGGATCTGGGGCCAACGTCCTGACTTTC. Protein: CASSQGQRGSGANVLTF.

The sample holds a few counts of this clonotype. V gene TRBV6-1 combines with J gene TRBJ2-7; D possibly corresponds to TRBD1 (6 bases). Germline lookup yields CDR1 MNHNS and CDR2 SASEGT. V was clipped by 5 bases and J by 5 bases, with 19 bases between them. This CDR3 is 15 amino acids long. The CDR3 reads CASSMSLGRGNEQYF. The CDR3 nucleotides read TGTGCCAGCAGTATGTCTCTAGGAAGGGGGAACGAGCAGTACTTC.

There are many counts of this clonotype. The chain uses TRBV5-6 and TRBJ2-5; TRBD2 matches 8 bases. CDR1 and CDR2 from the germline V gene are SGHDT and YYEEEE. The CDR3 sequence is 14 residues long. Losses at the gene ends were 4 bases for V and 4 bases for J; bases not matched to a gene: 6. The DNA of the CDR3 is TGTGCCAGCAGCAGAGCTAGCGGGCGAGAGACCCAGTACTTC. Residues: CASSRASGRETQYF.

This clonotype was observed a few times. The chain has TRBV12-3 or TRBV12-4 and TRBJ2-7, with 9 positions matching TRBD1. The V and J ends lost 5 bases and 10 bases, in that order; junction bases with no gene match: 9. The CDR3 runs to 13 residues. The CDR3 loop is CASSQSWTGAQYF. CDR3 bases: TGTGCCAGCAGTCAATCCTGGACAGGGGCCCAGTACTTC.

This clonotype was found a few times. The chain has TRBV28 and TRBJ2-3, with D possibly matching TRBD1 (6 bases). V was cut by 6 bases and J by 2 bases, with 9 bases left in between. There are 13 residues in the CDR3. From germline, CDR1 is MDHEN and CDR2 SYDVKM. CDR3 sequence (DNA): TGTGCCAGCAGGAGGACAGTCACAGATACGCAGTATTTT. Translating gives CASRRTVTDTQYF.

There are a few counts of this clonotype. This sequence joins TRBV21-1 and TRBJ1-5; the listed D gene, TRBD1, was not tested against the DNA. TRBV21-1 is a recognized pseudogene. There are 13 residues in the CDR3. CDR3: CASGNRGNQPQHF. CDR3 sequence (DNA): TGTGCCAGCGGAAACAGGGGCAATCAGCCCCAGCATTTT.

The chain has TRBV12-3 or TRBV12-4 and TRBJ1-5; D is unclear. Trimming left V 7 bases short and J 4 bases short, with 11 bases between. This CDR3 has 13 residues. The CDR3 sequence: CASNQSCNQPQHF. CDR3 in DNA: TGTGCCAGCAACCAGAGTTGTAATCAGCCCCAGCATTTT.